The 19 T cell receptor beta chains below come from one sample, sequenced in a study of read filtering for tumor transcriptome and immune sequencing (dated by TCRdb to 2020 to 2022). These reads were obtained on an Illumina HiSeq 4000. TCR libraries were built from 400 ng RNA with the Immunoverse kit, using molecular barcoded adaptors covering alpha/delta and beta/gamma chains. Using fastp trimming at Q25 and MiXCR clonotype assembly, TCRdb reanalyzed the public sequencing data and kept in-frame beta chains. Each entry is one CDR3 protein sequence, shown with its most common DNA and genes. The sample yields 20,000 or so distinct CDR3 sequences; around 20% were counted once. Less than 25% of the sample rests with the top ten. Sequenced material: a population of CD138-negative cells sorted from bone marrow. What this sample's cell subset or site label stands for: bone marrow mononuclear cells depleted of CD138+ plasma/myeloma cells by negative magnetic selection. All receptors derive from a donor at least 40 years old with multiple myeloma.

The chain has TRBV28 and TRBJ2-3; 9 nucleotides line up with TRBD1. V trimming: 5 bases; J trimming: 3 bases; junction bases outside the gene matches: 9. CDR3 length equals 16 residues. The germline CDR1 and CDR2 sequences are MDHEN and SYDVKM. The CDR3 region has the DNA TGTGCCAGCAGTACACCCCGGGACAGGGTAACAGATACGCAGTATTTT. Protein sequence: CASSTPRDRVTDTQYF.

Points on this clonotype: This may come from a read error, since a much larger clone is one base off. Given the absence of the conserved phenylalanine or tryptophan at the CDR3 end, a read error is likely. The rearrangement links TRBV6-6 to TRBJ2-7, with D possibly TRBD1 on 6 matching bases. The CDR3 is 15 residues long. Per germline, CDR1 MNHNY and CDR2 SVGAGI (reference sequence). The V gene lost 0 bases and the J gene lost 4 bases, with 13 bases spanning the gap. CDR3 nucleotide sequence: TGTGCCAGCAGTTACTCGGAACAGGGTATTTACGAGCAGTACCTC. It codes for CASSYSEQGIYEQYL.

This clonotype is classed as medium-sized. The rearrangement links TRBV28 to TRBJ1-6; D perhaps matches TRBD1 (5 bases). V lost 6 bases to trimming and J lost 4 bases, with 10 bases between them. The CDR3 is 14 amino acids. Germline-derived CDR1 and CDR2 are MDHEN and SYDVKM. The CDR3 is CASSPAGYNSPLHF. The CDR3, as DNA: TGTGCCAGCAGCCCTGCAGGGTATAATTCACCCCTCCACTTT.

Turning to this clonotype: With a much larger clone just one base away, this may be a read error. The chain is built from TRBV29-1 and TRBJ2-1, with D perhaps assigned TRBD1 or TRBD2 (6 bases each). CDR1 SQVTM and CDR2 ANQGSEA come from the germline V gene. V lost 7 bases and J lost 2, with 15 bases in between. The CDR3 sequence is 14 residues long. In DNA form, the CDR3 reads TGCAGCGCCTGGGGGGCTAGTACCTACAATGAGCAGTTCTTC. Translating it yields CSAWGASTYNEQFF.

The V gene is TRBV3-1, the J gene TRBJ2-3; 9 bases match TRBD2. This CDR3 is built from 17 residues. Germline V CDR1 and CDR2: LGHDT, YNNKEL (reference sequence). The trim removed 0 bases at V and 3 bases at J, leaving 7 bases unmatched. CDR3 loop: CASSQDLREGSTDTQYF. The CDR3 region has the DNA TGTGCCAGCAGCCAAGATTTGCGGGAGGGAAGTACAGATACGCAGTATTTT.

This clonotype was counted at least ten times. The rearrangement uses TRBV4-1 and TRBJ1-2; no clear D gene. CDR3 size: 13 residues. CDR1 MGHRA and CDR2 YSYEKL come from the germline V gene. The V and J ends lost 0 bases and 4 bases respectively, with 6 bases between them. In nucleotides, the CDR3 is TGCGCCAGCAGCCAAGAAGGCAGCTATGGCTACACCTTC. Its translation: CASSQEGSYGYTF.

This clonotype has a count of ten or more. V usage is TRBV6-1 and J usage is TRBJ2-1, with D hard to call. Trimming removed 5 bases from V and 8 bases from J, with 16 bases in between. CDR1 and CDR2 (germline): MNHNS, SASEGT. This CDR3 region has 14 residues. This chain's CDR3 is CASSPSGPPDEQFF. The CDR3 DNA follows: TGTGCCAGCAGTCCCAGTGGGCCGCCCGATGAGCAGTTCTTC.

This clonotype was observed many times. This chain uses TRBV7-2 with TRBJ1-5; D is perhaps TRBD1 (6 bases). V shed 1 base and J shed 0 bases, with 7 bases lying between them. Germline CDR1 SGHTA, CDR2 FQGNSA. This CDR3 has 15 residues. This chain's CDR3 is CASSLVQGSNQPQHF. The CDR3 bases are TGTGCCAGCAGCTTAGTACAGGGTAGCAATCAGCCCCAGCATTTT.

This clonotype is medium-sized by share. The chain joins TRBV9 to TRBJ2-1; no firm D call. Germline CDR1 reads SGDLS; CDR2 reads YYNGEE. Trimming took 4 bases from V and 4 from J, leaving 3 bases between them. The CDR3 is 11 residues long. CDR3 loop: CASSTYNEQFF. The CDR3 DNA is TGTGCCAGCAGCACGTACAATGAGCAGTTCTTC.

In regard to this clonotype: Germline and junction disagree at one end, which may indicate a read error. CDR3 in DNA: TGTGCCAGCGGACGGGACAGGACAAACACTGAAGCTCTCTTT. This sequence encodes CASGRDRTNTEALF. V gene TRBV6-1 combines with J gene TRBJ1-1, with 8 positions matching TRBD1. Germline V gene data show CDR1 as MNHNS and CDR2 as SASEGT. This CDR3 is 14 amino acids long.

Worth noting for this clonotype: A much more abundant neighbour one base away suggests this may be a read error. V gene TRBV24-1 combines with J gene TRBJ2-3, with D unclear. CDR1 KGHDR and CDR2 SFDVKD come from the germline V gene. The CDR3 loop spans 14 amino acids. The V gene lost 5 bases and the J gene lost 4 bases, with 12 bases spanning the gap. CDR3 region: CATSGRDLPDTQYF. CDR3 nucleotides: TGTGCCACCAGTGGCCGCGACCTCCCAGATACGCAGTATTTT.

This clonotype was detected many times. The V and J genes are TRBV6-6 and TRBJ2-1; D is unresolved. Germline loops: CDR1 MNHNY, CDR2 SVGAGI (reference sequence). The CDR3 contains 15 residues. V was pared by 2 bases and J by 2 bases, with 10 bases between. Written as DNA, the CDR3 is TGTGCCAGCAGTTACGGTGGGGTCGCCTACAATGAGCAGTTCTTC. It codes for CASSYGGVAYNEQFF.

This clonotype was observed a few times. This chain joins TRBV28 and TRBJ2-3; TRBD2 aligns across 9 bases. This CDR3 contains 13 residues. With 5 bases clipped from V and 7 bases from J, the junction kept 4 bases outside the gene matches. Germline loops: CDR1 MDHEN, CDR2 SYDVKM. CDR3 DNA sequence: TGTGCCAGCAGTCTTAGCGGGAGAAATACGCAGTATTTT. Translation: CASSLSGRNTQYF.

The chain uses TRBV28 and TRBJ2-7; 7 nucleotides line up with TRBD2. The CDR3 sequence is 13 residues long. CDR1 MDHEN and CDR2 SYDVKM come from the germline V gene. The trim removed 3 bases at V and 6 bases at J, leaving 5 bases unmatched. The CDR3 loop is CASSLGGSGEQYF. CDR3 bases: TGTGCCAGCAGTTTGGGGGGGTCGGGCGAGCAGTACTTC.

The chain recombines TRBV28 with TRBJ1-1; 8 nucleotides agree with TRBD1. The CDR3 runs to 16 residues. V trimming: 7 bases; J trimming: 11 bases; junction bases outside the gene matches: 21. The V gene's germline CDR1 is MDHEN and CDR2 SYDVKM. CDR3 protein: CASIPYYAGGSGVAFF. In nucleotides, the CDR3 is TGTGCCAGCATCCCTTATTACGCAGGGGGCAGCGGCGTTGCTTTCTTT.

There are a few counts of this clonotype. V and J are TRBV7-3 and TRBJ2-1; D gene ambiguous. Germline V gene lookup returns CDR1 SGHTA and CDR2 FQGTGA. The CDR3 is 12 amino acids. V lost 5 bases, J lost 8 bases, and 10 bases lay in between. As DNA, the CDR3 is TGTGCCAGCAGCCTAATGGGGTATGAGCAGTTCTTC. Translated: CASSLMGYEQFF.

This clonotype has just a few counts. V usage is TRBV7-9 and J usage is TRBJ2-5, with 11 positions matching TRBD2. V dropped 1 base and J dropped 4; count of bases not matched to a gene: 11. Looked up from germline, CDR1 is SEHNR and CDR2 is FQNEAQ (reference sequence). The CDR3 sequence is 18 residues long. The CDR3 region has the DNA TGTGCCAGCAGCTTAGTTCCGACTCTAGCGGGAGGTCCAGAGACCCAGTACTTC. Protein product: CASSLVPTLAGGPETQYF.

This clonotype came up many times. V is TRBV19 and J is TRBJ2-1; D is unclear. Germline CDR1 LNHDA, CDR2 SQIVND (reference sequence). The CDR3 runs 14 residues. V was shortened by 5 bases and J by 9 bases, with 17 bases between the two germline ends. For the CDR3, the DNA is TGTGCCAGTAGTGACCGATACCCCCCAGGTGAGCAGTTCTTC. Protein sequence: CASSDRYPPGEQFF.

The gene calls are TRBV6-2 or TRBV6-3 and TRBJ2-7; 9 bases agree with TRBD1. Trimming at V came to 11 bases and at J to 4 bases, leaving 12 bases not matched to a gene. From germline, CDR1 is MNHEY and CDR2 SVGEGT. CDR3 length: 14 amino acids. In DNA form, the CDR3 reads TGTGCCGTCAAGCGGGACAGGGATGAATACGAGCAGTACTTC. Translation gives CAVKRDRDEYEQYF.